Sequencing of this TCR beta chain was carried out in a study of read filtering for tumor transcriptome and immune sequencing. Study overall: After DNase treatment, RNA was made into whole-transcriptome libraries. TCR-mapped reads were about 4.05 to 11 million with IR-seq versus 85 to 1273 with RNA-seq.

The sample holds many counts of this clonotype. Its antigen is as yet unknown. Study findings and constraints: Dropping single-read clonotypes raised IR-seq and RNA-seq shared-clonotype correlation.

This library used 300 to 500 ng RNA and molecular barcoded adaptors spanning alpha/delta and beta/gamma chains. TCRdb independently ran MiXCR on the reads; one entry per CDR3 protein. Among 100,000 to 150,000 distinct CDR3 sequences, under 15% were seen once, and the ten largest hold approximately 10%. CDR1 and CDR2 (germline): MNHEY, SVGAGI. The CDR3 sequence is 13 residues long. The trim removed 3 bases at V and 5 bases at J, leaving 4 bases unmatched. At the time of active disease, bone marrow was collected from every patient. This sequence joins TRBV6-5 and TRBJ2-7, with 7 bases fitting TRBD1. This receptor was obtained from a donor at least 40 years old with multiple myeloma. The sequenced sample consisted of a population of CD138-negative cells sorted from bone marrow. The CDR3: CASSYLGQDEQYF. CDR3 nucleotides: TGTGCCAGCAGTTATCTCGGACAGGACGAGCAGTACTTC.